This T cell receptor (beta chain) comes out of a study of T cell repertoires in cytomegalovirus infection (dated by TCRdb to about 2019). Background for the entire study: Alongside well-studied HLA-B-restricted epitopes, the peptide stimulations were aimed at recently identified HLA-C-restricted CMV epitopes, whose presentation resists viral immunomodulation. Donor HLA type was relevant to the analysis, because carriage of CMV infection together with the matching HLA type was indicated by public TCR beta signatures. Results and caveats for the whole study, not just this receptor: The ex vivo response was dominated by HLA-C-restricted CMV-specific TCR beta clonotypes, which also provided the single most frequent clonotype in two of eight donors. In both this cohort and an independent cohort of under 450 donors, the cumulative frequency of public TCR beta family members distinguished carriers of CMV infection plus the relevant HLA type.

Spanning cysteine to phenylalanine, the CDR3 consists of 13 amino acids. The DNA shown is the 39-base CDR3, in frame from base 1. V is shortened by 5 bases, J by 0 bases, and the region joining them spans 8 bases. The germline V gene (reference sequence) supplies CDR1 SEHNR and CDR2 FQNEAQ. The intended sense of this specimen's treatment or condition label: in vitro stimulation with specific CMV peptide epitopes to enrich CMV-specific T cells. The listed sequencing device is Illumina HiSeq 1500. TCRdb itself trimmed the public reads at Q25 with fastp, ran MiXCR and retained productive beta chains. Every CDR3 protein is listed once, alongside the most common genes and DNA of its rows. The sample yields roughly 49,000 distinct CDR3 sequences; about 20% were counted once. The ten largest clones add up to about 87% of the sample. As for this clonotype: Its antigen remains unidentified. Base quality data are lacking; no much larger clone is found one base away.

The chain links TRBV7-9 with TRBJ2-7, with the D gene not confidently named. The material was CD8+ T cells from cultured PBMCs, obtained from culture after CMV antigen stimulation. The receptor was derived from a human donor in good health (CMV status not recorded). Some clones in this sample may be carry-over from other donors' samples. This receptor carries the CDR3 CASSPVGSYEQYF. In nucleotides, the sequence is TGTGCCAGCAGCCCCGTGGGCTCCTACGAGCAGTACTTC.